This paragraph reports one T cell receptor beta chain. Study processing details: Reference gene primer amplification yielded estimated nucleated cell counts. Clones were sequenced by immunoSEQ multiplex PCR, and TCRdb holds only the in-frame ones, with some missing. V, J and clone size are taken as reported in that table, and D and trimming were inferred from the DNA itself. Altogether around 25,000 clones are present, about 76% being singletons, with the ten largest covering about 6%. This sample is drawn from a study of blood T cell repertoires in COVID-19. CDR3 length: 14 amino acids. With V trimmed by 4 bases and J by 6 bases, 6 bases remained unmatched. Germline V gene sequence: CDR1 SGHAT, CDR2 FQNNGV.

Sequencing was carried out using peripheral blood. The rearrangement links TRBV11-2 to TRBJ2-3, with 8 bases lining up with TRBD1. The receptor was derived from a man aged 70-80 years with acute or convalescent COVID-19. The CDR3 sequence: CASSSGQGIDTQYF. The DNA for the CDR3 is TGTGCCAGCAGCTCCGGACAGGGTATCGATACGCAGTATTTT.